This entry concerns a single TCR beta chain. The data are from a study of blood T cell repertoires in COVID-19. About the study: There were acute and convalescent COVID-19 samples, and they came from the United States, Italy and Spain. From T cells, B-cell-depleted T cells, or PBMCs came the material, which was cDNA or gDNA.

In the source study's methods: Using reference gene primer amplification, nucleated cell counts were estimated. Clones were read by immunoSEQ multiplex PCR, and TCRdb kept only the in-frame ones, dropping some. V and J calls and clone size are as listed in that table; D and trimming were resolved from the DNA. The sample records roughly 41,000 clones, 88% being singletons. With 8 bases removed from V and 5 bases from J, the gap between germline ends came to 17 bases. Germline loops: CDR1 SGHVS, CDR2 FQNEAQ. The CDR3 is 14 residues long. The specimen sequenced was peripheral blood. The sequence was collected from a human donor in a cohort sampled during active COVID-19. The rearrangement uses TRBV7-8 and TRBJ2-3; D is possibly TRBD2 (5 bases). CDR3 coding DNA: TGTGCCAGCTACCATTGGGCTCGGGGAGATACGCAGTATTTT. It codes for CASYHWARGDTQYF.